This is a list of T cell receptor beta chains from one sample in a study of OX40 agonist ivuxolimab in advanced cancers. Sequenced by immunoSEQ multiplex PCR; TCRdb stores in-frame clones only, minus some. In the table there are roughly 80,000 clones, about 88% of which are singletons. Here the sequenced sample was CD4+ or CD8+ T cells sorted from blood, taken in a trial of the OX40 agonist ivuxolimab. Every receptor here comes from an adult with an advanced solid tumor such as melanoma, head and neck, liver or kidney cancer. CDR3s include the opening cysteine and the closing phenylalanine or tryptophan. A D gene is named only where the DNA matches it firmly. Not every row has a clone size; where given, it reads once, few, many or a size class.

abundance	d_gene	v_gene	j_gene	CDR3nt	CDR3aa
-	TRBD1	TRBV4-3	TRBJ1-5	TGCGCCAGCAGCCAAGATCCGGTAGGGGGACAGGGTTATGGTGGCAATCAGCCCCAGCATTTT	CASSQDPVGGQGYGGNQPQHF
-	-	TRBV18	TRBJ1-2	TGTGCCAGCTCTCTGGAGGGGAATGGCTACACCTTC	CASSLEGNGYTF
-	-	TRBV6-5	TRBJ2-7	TGTGCCAGCAGTGATTCAGGGGGGTTCGACGAGCAGTACTTC	CASSDSGGFDEQYF
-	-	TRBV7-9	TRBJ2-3	TGTGCCAGCAGCTTAGTTATGGGTACGCAGTATTTT	CASSLVMGTQYF
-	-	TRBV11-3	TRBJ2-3	TGTGCCAGCCGCAGACGTTCCGAGGATACGCAGTATTTT	CASRRRSEDTQYF
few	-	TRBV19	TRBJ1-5	TGTGCCACCTCAAGGGACGTTTATCAGCCCCAGCATTTT	CATSRDVYQPQHF
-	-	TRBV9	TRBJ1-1	TGTGCCAGCAGCGTAGAACCCGACCCGACGACTGAAGCTTTCTTT	CASSVEPDPTTEAFF
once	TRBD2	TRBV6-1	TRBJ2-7	TGTGCCAGCAGTGAGAAATCCCCCAGGGAGGGCTACGAGCAGTACTTC	CASSEKSPREGYEQYF
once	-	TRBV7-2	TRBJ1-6	TGTGCCAGCAGCACGCGAGGAGATTCACCCCTCCACTTT	CASSTRGDSPLHF
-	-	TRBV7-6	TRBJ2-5	TGTGCCAGCAGCTTAGGGGGGTTAAGAGAGACCCAGTACTTC	CASSLGGLRETQYF
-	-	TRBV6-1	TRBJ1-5	TGTGCCAGCAGTCCGGGGGCTGGCAATCAGCCCCAGCATTTT	CASSPGAGNQPQHF
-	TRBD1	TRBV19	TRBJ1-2	TGTGCCAGTAGTATGGGACAGGCATCTAACTATGGCTACACCTTC	CASSMGQASNYGYTF
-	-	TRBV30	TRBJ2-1	TGTGCCTGGAGGGTGGGAAGAGTCCCCTACAATGAGCAGTTCTTC	CAWRVGRVPYNEQFF
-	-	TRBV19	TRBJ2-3	TGTGCCAGTATGCCTAGAACCAGAGAAGATACGCAGTATTTT	CASMPRTREDTQYF
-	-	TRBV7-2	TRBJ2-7	TGTGCCAGCAGCTTCACCCCCCAGTACGAGCAGTACTTC	CASSFTPQYEQYF
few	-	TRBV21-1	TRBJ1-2	TGTGCCAGCAGCACACCCGCAGGGGGTGTTTGCTATGGCTACACCTTC	CASSTPAGGVCYGYTF